This T cell receptor beta chain stems from a study of blood T cells in healthy people across ages (dated by TCRdb to the mid-2010s). Notes on the research overall: In model experiments, template switching captured roughly one uniquely barcoded TCR beta cDNA molecule for every two T cells. The study measured age-related changes in TCR beta repertoire diversity using deep sequencing normalized with unique cDNA molecular identifiers. Donors were grouped into four age groups: young (average approximately 16 years), middle-aged (39), aged (about 60) and long-lived (approximately 78). For two donors (one aged 18 to 30 and one aged 80 or older), the study analyzed two additional independent replicas of 1 million unique cDNA reads from the same blood draw.

The roughly 37 donors, aged about 6 to 95 years, were systemically healthy Caucasian individuals from Russia. Approximately 10 milliliters of peripheral blood were collected from each donor into EDTA-treated Vacutainer tubes. Ficoll-Paque density-gradient centrifugation was used to isolate PBMCs, with at least 6 million per sample. Total RNA, at least 6 micrograms per sample, was extracted from PBMCs with Trizol reagent. For every donor, flow cytometry on a PBMC aliquot measured the percentage of naive CD45RAhigh/CD27high T cells. The library came from 5' RACE. This sample was sequenced with an Illumina HiSeq 2500. A second PCR of about 6 to 12 cycles was run with a J-beta primer mix and a sample-barcoded 5' primer. Each TCR beta cDNA molecule received a unique molecular identifier from a template-switch 5' adaptor carrying 12 random nucleotides. At least 3 million CDR3-containing paired-end reads were obtained from each sample. The Mint cDNA synthesis kit, primed by a TRBC-specific oligonucleotide, was used to synthesize first-strand cDNA from all RNA. Following uracil-DNA glycosylase treatment, a first 18-cycle PCR with universal primers M1SS and BC2_uni_R was performed on all cDNA. The study's own analysis went as follows. For normalization, 1 million high-quality reads were randomly selected from each sample, with every read carrying a distinct molecular identifier. Instead of being binned into consensus sequences, reads with shared molecular identifiers were discarded. CDR3 identification, clonotype clustering and error correction used MiTCR with a Q25 quality threshold and the strictest error-elimination algorithm. Lower-bound total TCR beta diversity was estimated with a nonparametric unseen species model using Euler transformation. TCRdb took the public reads, trimmed them with fastp at Q25, ran MiXCR for clone calling and kept in-frame beta chains. Merged by CDR3 protein, the rows form single entries marked with the most common genes and DNA. TCRdb assigned the V and J calls; the authors' analysis was not used. The sample table records about 800,000 distinct CDR3 sequences; around 25% of these occur just once. 3% to 4% of the sample comes from the top ten.

The sample holds a few counts of this clonotype. Its antigen specificity is not known. No much larger clonotype is one base removed from it; base qualities were not supplied. The CDR3 starts with the cysteine, ends with the phenylalanine, and has 13 residues. The only DNA kept is the CDR3, 39 bases in frame from the first base. V and J are truncated by 6 bases and 5 bases respectively, leaving an intervening sequence of 13 bases. The germline V gene encodes CDR1 MNHEY and CDR2 SVGAGI. Summary of the overall study and its limitations: Estimates of total diversity based on one million sequenced T cells were regarded as lower bounds and as underestimates. Observed TCR beta diversity per million T cells fell roughly linearly with age, and a significant reduction was already apparent by age around 40. Because profiling used bulk unsorted PBMCs, naive and antigen-experienced compartments could not be compared conclusively. Because the CMV infection status of the donors was unknown, age-related changes in expanded clonotypes may potentially have been confounded. Compared with the aged group, the long-lived group had more naive CD4+ T cells, fewer expanded clones and increased TCR diversity, suggesting age selection. A strong correlation was found between observed TCR beta diversity and the percentage of naive T cells measured by flow cytometry.

These data also featured in a second study, about T cells of mothers and their children. As the second study states: Nine systemically healthy Caucasian individuals, comprising three mothers and their six children, were included as donors. cDNA synthesis used all of the extracted RNA, with roughly 1.5 ug of RNA in each 15 ul reaction. In the second PCR, the M1S primer introduced both the sample barcodes and 2-4 random nucleotides. Over 8 million TCR beta CDR3 reads came from each mother, compared with a few million reads from each child. Thymic selection similarly shapes TCR recombination output in related and unrelated pairs, with minor effect from inherited differences. Normalized repertoire overlap was always slightly but never significantly higher in related than unrelated mother-child pairs. No persistent microchimeric T cell clones were found, with a detection sensitivity of approximately 94 clones per million clonotypes. The study used deep NGS to compare TCR beta repertoires of mothers and children, seeking features distinguishing related mother-child pairs from unrelated individuals. On average, the children were roughly 10 +/- 4 years old, while the mothers were 40 +/- 4 years old. After adapters were ligated using NEBNext reagents, the libraries underwent 100+100 nt paired-end sequencing on an Illumina HiSeq 2000. To prevent cross-contamination, the mother and child libraries were prepared a month apart and were sequenced in separate runs. Between about 500,000 and 2,300,000 distinct TCR beta clonotypes were identified per donor. Naive TCR beta clonotypes were estimated from low-frequency clonotypes matched to each donor's FACS-determined naive share, without sorting.

The chain uses TRBV6-5 and TRBJ2-5, with the D gene uncertain. This TCR derives from a boy aged 5-17 years in good health. Sample: blood. CDR3 loop: CASRSTNWETQYF. The nucleotide sequence reads TGTGCCAGCAGATCCACAAATTGGGAGACCCAGTACTTC.